This T cell receptor (beta chain) was sequenced for a study of molecular identifiers for immune sequencing clone quantification. Looking at the study overall: Naive CD8 RNA (about 19,000 or 110,000 cells) was divided into five aliquots, with four sequenced. Study conclusions and caveats: Researchers reportedly could pick up spiked Jurkat TCR RNA from one cell mixed into about a million naive cells.

Germline lookup yields CDR1 LNHDA and CDR2 SQIVND (reference sequence). The CDR3 has 15 amino acids. Trimming took 6 bases from V and 3 from J; bases not matched to a gene: 11. Comment on this clonotype: Its target is not known.

From the PCR reads, TCRdb called clonotypes with MiXCR, one entry per CDR3 protein. The top ten hold 4% to 5% of the sample, which has some 97,000 distinct CDR3 sequences, under 40% seen once. Naive CD8 T cells underwent sorting with the CD8+CD4-CCR7+CD45RA+ definition. This sequence joins TRBV19 and TRBJ2-7, with 7 bases lining up with TRBD2. This sequence was found in a human donor in good health. Some libraries in this study had Jurkat cell RNA spiked in. The sequencing sample was made of naive CD8+ T cells from blood, with Jurkat cell RNA spiked in. Subset given: FACS-sorted CD8+CD4-CCR7+CD45RA+ naive T cells. As DNA, the CDR3 is TGTGCCAGTAGATCGGGGCCAGGACTAGTCTACGAGCAGTACTTC. Translation: CASRSGPGLVYEQYF.